The present TCR beta chain was sequenced within a study of blood T cell repertoires in COVID-19. Germline CDR1 reads LNHNV; CDR2 reads YYDKDF (reference sequence). The CDR3 sequence is 18 residues long. J gave up 7 bases and V 0 bases, and 14 bases lay outside the gene matches. Sequencing used immunoSEQ multiplex PCR; TCRdb keeps in-frame clones, though not all of them. The table includes about 310,000 clones, 85% to 90% detected once. This chain links TRBV15 with TRBJ2-2; 7 bases line up with TRBD1. Sequenced: PBMCs or T cells enriched from blood (not recorded which). The TCR sequence derives from a woman in her 30s who had recovered from COVID-19. The CDR3 is CATSREGLGRGQGGELFF. The CDR3 coding sequence is TGTGCCACCAGCAGAGAAGGGTTGGGAAGGGGGCAAGGCGGGGAGCTGTTTTTT.